This entry concerns a single TCR beta chain. The CDR3 consists of 14 residues. CDR1 is MNHEY, CDR2 SVGAGI, per germline. Trimming took 2 bases from V and 1 from J; bases not matched to a gene: 2. The entry originates in a study of OX40 agonist ivuxolimab in advanced cancers. Libraries were prepared by immunoSEQ multiplex PCR; TCRdb keeps only in-frame clonotypes and omits some of them. The sample records about 100,000 clones, 75% to 90% being singletons. Autoimmune disease history or systemic immunosuppression barred patients. V is TRBV6-5 and J is TRBJ2-7; TRBD1 agrees at 7 bases. The TCR originated in an adult with an advanced solid tumor such as melanoma, head and neck, liver or kidney cancer. The specimen comprised CD4+ or CD8+ T cells sorted from blood, sampled in a trial of the OX40 agonist ivuxolimab. CDR3 DNA: TGTGCCAGCAGTTACAGGGGACAGTCCTACGAGCAGTACTTC. Amino acid sequence: CASSYRGQSYEQYF.